This TCR delta chain was documented in a study of γδ T cells in repeated Plasmodium falciparum infection. Gammadelta T cells were flow-sorted from PBMC into Vgamma9/Vdelta2+ and Vdelta2-negative populations for bulk analysis. This CDR3 is built from 18 residues. The germline V gene encodes CDR1 TSWWSYY and CDR2 QGS. Trimming took off 5 bases at V and 7 bases at J, with 29 bases between the two ends. This clone showed up many times. TCRdb reprocessed the multiplex PCR reads using CATT. The data contain 80,000 to 95,000 delta-chain clones, 1.4% to 1.5% of them singletons. The source is a pool of human donors (malaria-infected and uninfected, not separated). Input material: gamma-delta T cells from blood. V and J are TRDV1 and TRDJ1, with a tentative D call TRDD2 (6 bases). CDR3 loop: CALGKDFFLDGRGGKLIF. The CDR3, as DNA: TGTGCTCTTGGGAAAGACTTCTTCCTCGACGGGAGAGGGGGTAAACTCATCTTT.